This T cell receptor (beta chain) appears in the sequencing data of a study of sequential checkpoint blockade in melanoma. At the level of the study: Randomization was 1:1 between first-line nivolumab→ipilimumab and ipilimumab→nivolumab. Both treatment sequences were followed by maintenance nivolumab.

As for treatment: randomized to nivolumab then ipilimumab (arm A) or the reverse (arm B). Patients had received no earlier DNA-damaging chemotherapy. Some clones are missing from TCRdb's copy, which holds only in-frame ones; the method was immunoSEQ multiplex PCR. The data contain about 21,000 clones, 70% to 90% of them seen just once; the ten biggest clones take up 9.5% to 13%. Trimming at V came to 4 bases and at J to 4 bases, leaving 9 bases not matched to a gene. The CDR3 is made up of 15 amino acids. The V gene's germline CDR1 is SGHRS and CDR2 YFSETQ. The sample here was CD8+ T cells sorted from blood (inferred from file names), taken from a patient given nivolumab and ipilimumab in sequence. The chain carries TRBV5-1 and TRBJ2-5; TRBD2 aligns across 8 bases. This TCR derives from a human donor with melanoma. The CDR3 loop is CASSLRGREVETQYF. Written as DNA, the CDR3 is TGCGCCAGCAGCCTGAGAGGGCGGGAGGTAGAGACCCAGTACTTC.